Listed below are T cell receptor beta chains from one sample, sequenced in a study of blood T cells in healthy people across ages. MiXCR was run by TCRdb on the 5' RACE reads, yielding one entry per CDR3 protein. The repertoire includes 980,000 or so distinct CDR3 sequences, approximately 49% of them detected once, and 13% sits in the top ten. The source material was blood. The origin of the receptors is a man aged 25 to 45 in good health. Each CDR3 is given with its conserved first and last residue. Each record gives: CDR3 protein, CDR3 DNA, V gene, clone size, J gene, D gene, CDR3 length. D genes are given only for firm matches. Clone size is not always given. Where it is, it says once, few, many or a class for expanded clones.

CDR3aa: CASSLAPGNYEQYF
CDR3nt: TGCGCCAGCAGCTTGGCTCCGGGTAACTACGAGCAGTACTTC
v_gene: TRBV5-1
abundance: .
j_gene: TRBJ2-7
d_gene: .
len: 14

CDR3aa: CASSPVWGQETQYF
CDR3nt: TGTGCCAGCAGCCCAGTCTGGGGACAAGAGACCCAGTACTTC
v_gene: TRBV11-2
abundance: .
j_gene: TRBJ2-5
d_gene: .
len: 14

CDR3aa: CASSKGIGSDINSPLHF
CDR3nt: TGTGCCAGCAGCAAAGGAATCGGTTCGGATATAAATTCACCCCTCCACTTT
v_gene: TRBV21-1
abundance: few
j_gene: TRBJ1-6
d_gene: .
len: 17

CDR3aa: CATSDPGRGRGTDTQYF
CDR3nt: TGTGCCACCAGTGATCCCGGACGGGGAAGAGGCACAGATACGCAGTATTTT
v_gene: TRBV24-1
abundance: few
j_gene: TRBJ2-3
d_gene: .
len: 17

CDR3aa: CASTAQETLAKNIQYF
CDR3nt: TGTGCCAGCACCGCACAGGAGACCCTAGCCAAAAACATTCAGTACTTC
v_gene: TRBV28
abundance: .
j_gene: TRBJ2-4
d_gene: .
len: 16

CDR3aa: CASSLGGADQETQYF
CDR3nt: TGTGCCAGCAGCTTAGGCGGGGCAGACCAAGAGACCCAGTACTTC
v_gene: TRBV13
abundance: .
j_gene: TRBJ2-5
d_gene: .
len: 15

CDR3aa: CASSQDQIYNEQFF
CDR3nt: TGCGCCAGCAGCCAAGATCAGATTTACAATGAGCAGTTCTTC
v_gene: TRBV4-1
abundance: .
j_gene: TRBJ2-1
d_gene: .
len: 14

CDR3aa: CSSLLGTPSSYNEQYF
CDR3nt: TGCAGCTCCCTCCTGGGGACACCGAGCTCCTACAATGAGCAGTACTTC
v_gene: TRBV29-1
abundance: .
j_gene: TRBJ2-7
d_gene: .
len: 16

CDR3aa: CASSQYLNRLGENNEQYF
CDR3nt: TGTGCCAGCAGCCAATATTTAAATCGACTAGGCGAAAACAATGAGCAGTACTTC
v_gene: TRBV14
abundance: .
j_gene: TRBJ2-5
d_gene: .
len: 18

CDR3aa: CASSQDSGGAGTQYF
CDR3nt: TGTGCCAGCAGCCAAGACAGCGGGGGGGCAGGGACCCAGTACTTC
v_gene: TRBV3-1
abundance: .
j_gene: TRBJ2-5
d_gene: TRBD2
len: 15

CDR3aa: CASSLWAGAQETQYF
CDR3nt: TGTGCCAGCAGTTTATGGGCCGGGGCACAAGAGACCCAGTACTTC
v_gene: TRBV28
abundance: .
j_gene: TRBJ2-5
d_gene: .
len: 15

CDR3aa: CASSQVQSNTEAFF
CDR3nt: TGCGCCAGCAGCCAAGTCCAGTCGAACACTGAAGCTTTCTTT
v_gene: TRBV4-1
abundance: .
j_gene: TRBJ1-1
d_gene: .
len: 14

CDR3aa: CASSQDVPGATSEQFF
CDR3nt: TGCGCCAGCAGCCAAGATGTCCCGGGGGCGACGAGTGAGCAGTTCTTC
v_gene: TRBV4-3
abundance: once
j_gene: TRBJ2-1
d_gene: .
len: 16

CDR3aa: CASSRTPGQGNQPQHF
CDR3nt: TGTGCCAGCAGCCGGACCCCGGGACAGGGCAATCAGCCCCAGCATTTT
v_gene: TRBV7-2
abundance: .
j_gene: TRBJ1-5
d_gene: TRBD1
len: 16

CDR3aa: CASSQDIAWGDSYNSPLHF
CDR3nt: TGCGCCAGCAGCCAAGATATCGCATGGGGGGACAGCTATAATTCACCCCTCCACTTT
v_gene: TRBV4-3
abundance: .
j_gene: TRBJ1-6
d_gene: TRBD1
len: 19

CDR3aa: CASSRDLQGDGYTF
CDR3nt: TGTGCCAGCAGCCGCGACCTACAGGGAGATGGCTACACCTTC
v_gene: TRBV14
abundance: .
j_gene: TRBJ1-2
d_gene: .
len: 14

CDR3aa: CSARQGGDTYEQYF
CDR3nt: TGCAGTGCTCGACAGGGAGGGGACACTTACGAGCAGTACTTC
v_gene: TRBV20-1
abundance: .
j_gene: TRBJ2-7
d_gene: .
len: 14

CDR3aa: CASSPAGDNYGYTF
CDR3nt: TGTGCCAGCTCACCAGCAGGGGACAACTATGGCTACACCTTC
v_gene: TRBV18
abundance: few
j_gene: TRBJ1-2
d_gene: .
len: 14

CDR3aa: CASSGGYNQPQHF
CDR3nt: TGTGCCAGCAGCGGGGGGTACAATCAGCCCCAGCATTTT
v_gene: TRBV12-3/TRBV12-4
abundance: .
j_gene: TRBJ1-5
d_gene: .
len: 13

CDR3aa: CASSLERQTYGYTF
CDR3nt: TGTGCCAGCAGCTTAGAGAGGCAGACCTATGGCTACACCTTC
v_gene: TRBV7-2
abundance: .
j_gene: TRBJ1-2
d_gene: .
len: 14

CDR3aa: CSTSGGEGDTQYF
CDR3nt: TGCAGTACGAGCGGGGGGGAAGGGGATACGCAGTATTTT
v_gene: TRBV20-1
abundance: .
j_gene: TRBJ2-3
d_gene: TRBD2
len: 13

CDR3aa: CASSYSGQSSEQYF
CDR3nt: TGTGCCAGCAGTTACTCAGGCCAGTCGAGCGAGCAGTACTTC
v_gene: TRBV6-6
abundance: .
j_gene: TRBJ2-7
d_gene: .
len: 14

CDR3aa: CASSGGRLGDTQYF
CDR3nt: TGTGCCAGCAGTGGGGGGCGGTTAGGAGATACGCAGTATTTT
v_gene: TRBV2
abundance: .
j_gene: TRBJ2-3
d_gene: .
len: 14

CDR3aa: CASSISWETDTEAFF
CDR3nt: TGTGCCAGTAGTATTTCTTGGGAGACGGACACTGAAGCTTTCTTT
v_gene: TRBV19
abundance: many
j_gene: TRBJ1-1
d_gene: .
len: 15

CDR3aa: CASSYSPTGVGEQYF
CDR3nt: TGTGCCAGCAGTTATAGTCCAACGGGGGTTGGGGAGCAGTACTTC
v_gene: TRBV6-5
abundance: .
j_gene: TRBJ2-7
d_gene: .
len: 15

CDR3aa: CASSSTRRSEKLFF
CDR3nt: TGCGCCAGCAGTTCGACGCGACGCAGTGAAAAACTGTTTTTT
v_gene: TRBV5-1
abundance: .
j_gene: TRBJ1-4
d_gene: .
len: 14

CDR3aa: CASSWDSSGANVLTF
CDR3nt: TGTGCCAGCAGTTGGGACAGCTCTGGGGCCAACGTCCTGACTTTC
v_gene: TRBV12-3/TRBV12-4
abundance: few
j_gene: TRBJ2-6
d_gene: TRBD1
len: 15

CDR3aa: CSARGQAEYEQYF
CDR3nt: TGCAGTGCTAGGGGCCAGGCGGAGTATGAGCAGTACTTC
v_gene: TRBV20-1
abundance: .
j_gene: TRBJ2-7
d_gene: .
len: 13

CDR3aa: CASLGLQPNEQFF
CDR3nt: TGTGCCAGCCTAGGGCTCCAACCCAATGAGCAGTTCTTC
v_gene: TRBV18
abundance: .
j_gene: TRBJ2-1
d_gene: .
len: 13

CDR3aa: CATQGQTTDTQYF
CDR3nt: TGTGCCACCCAGGGACAGACCACAGATACGCAGTATTTT
v_gene: TRBV3-1
abundance: few
j_gene: TRBJ2-3
d_gene: TRBD1
len: 13

CDR3aa: CASSKDRDGYTF
CDR3nt: TGTGCCAGCAGTAAAGACAGGGATGGCTACACCTTC
v_gene: TRBV6-6
abundance: few
j_gene: TRBJ1-2
d_gene: TRBD1
len: 12

CDR3aa: CASSPSARGINQPQHF
CDR3nt: TGTGCCAGCTCACCATCCGCCAGGGGGATCAATCAGCCCCAGCATTTT
v_gene: TRBV18
abundance: .
j_gene: TRBJ1-5
d_gene: TRBD1
len: 16

CDR3aa: CASSSGTLPLYTEAFF
CDR3nt: TGTGCCAGCAGCTCAGGGACACTTCCCCTCTACACTGAAGCTTTCTTT
v_gene: TRBV11-2
abundance: .
j_gene: TRBJ1-1
d_gene: .
len: 16

CDR3aa: CASSGSSLNEQYF
CDR3nt: TGTGCCAGCAGTGGAAGCAGCCTCAATGAGCAGTACTTC
v_gene: TRBV6-1
abundance: .
j_gene: TRBJ2-5
d_gene: .
len: 13

CDR3aa: CTSSADRGDEQYF
CDR3nt: TGTACCAGCAGCGCGGACAGGGGGGACGAGCAGTACTTC
v_gene: TRBV5-6
abundance: .
j_gene: TRBJ2-7
d_gene: TRBD1
len: 13

CDR3aa: CASSLDRAGRTDTQYF
CDR3nt: TGCGCCAGCAGCTTGGACAGGGCGGGTCGCACAGATACGCAGTATTTT
v_gene: TRBV5-1
abundance: few
j_gene: TRBJ2-3
d_gene: .
len: 16

CDR3aa: CATSDGGTYKQYF
CDR3nt: TGTGCCACCAGTGACGGCGGAACCTACAAGCAGTACTTC
v_gene: TRBV24-1
abundance: .
j_gene: TRBJ2-7
d_gene: .
len: 13

CDR3aa: CASKRGEKLFF
CDR3nt: TGTGCCAGCAAGAGAGGCGAAAAACTGTTTTTT
v_gene: TRBV2
abundance: .
j_gene: TRBJ1-4
d_gene: .
len: 11

CDR3aa: CASSQGPEVFNYGYTF
CDR3nt: TGTGCCAGCAGCCAAGGGCCCGAAGTTTTTAACTATGGCTACACCTTC
v_gene: TRBV7-2
abundance: .
j_gene: TRBJ1-2
d_gene: .
len: 16

CDR3aa: CASSLNAESTDTQYF
CDR3nt: TGTGCCAGCAGCTTAAATGCCGAAAGCACAGATACGCAGTATTTT
v_gene: TRBV7-3
abundance: few
j_gene: TRBJ2-3
d_gene: .
len: 15

CDR3aa: CASTQSGGIGNEQFF
CDR3nt: TGTGCCAGCACGCAGTCCGGGGGGATTGGCAATGAGCAGTTCTTC
v_gene: TRBV6-1
abundance: few
j_gene: TRBJ2-1
d_gene: TRBD2
len: 15